These T cell receptor beta chains were read from a single sample in a study of T cell responses to AZD1222 COVID-19 vaccine. Using immunoSEQ multiplex PCR, the repertoire was profiled, and TCRdb retains in-frame clones only, with some absent. The sample shows about 99,000 clones, roughly nine tenths of them seen only once. The source material was peripheral blood, sampled 28 days after the second dose of the MenACWY control vaccine. These receptors all come from an adult who received the MenACWY meningococcal vaccine as a control. Both conserved end residues are part of each CDR3.

TRBV24-1,TRBJ1-1,CATQGLNTEAFF
TRBV6-6,TRBJ2-3,CASSRTSGGRPGTQYF
TRBV5-1,TRBJ1-1,CASSLYQQGNTEAFF
TRBV11-3,TRBJ2-3,CASSSRQGGPTDTQYF
TRBV21-1,TRBJ1-4,CASSYQTGTDEKLFF
TRBV5-5,TRBJ1-4,CASSLGGQGQEKLFF
TRBV29-1,TRBJ1-1,CSVEGTGSRAFF
TRBV7-2,TRBJ1-4,CASSLGTNEKLFF
TRBV19,TRBJ1-4,CASSTDTNEKLFF
TRBV4-2,TRBJ2-2,CASSHEPSGGGSTGELFF
TRBV19,TRBJ1-3,CASQQGAGNTIYF
TRBV7-2,TRBJ1-1,CASSLDTLGDTEAFF
TRBV6-2/TRBV6-3,TRBJ2-3,CASSRGFTDTQYF
TRBV10-3,TRBJ1-4,CAISESAGGGEKLFF
TRBV9,TRBJ1-2,CASSPTWAPYGYTF
TRBV5-4,TRBJ2-7,CASSTRDKAYEQYF
TRBV2,TRBJ1-4,CASSEGAWRDRNEKLFF
TRBV7-6,TRBJ1-1,CASSLAPQSPQSAFF
TRBV10-3,TRBJ1-2,CAITRDSQEGYTF
TRBV6-1,TRBJ2-5,CASSEWRGGLVGQETQYF
TRBV28,TRBJ1-6,CASSARGYSPLHF
TRBV30,TRBJ2-1,CAWSETSGGSGKQFF
TRBV7-3,TRBJ2-7,CASSLDRADEQYF
TRBV11-2,TRBJ2-5,CASSLDRRAETQYF
TRBV9,TRBJ2-7,CASSVMEDTRYEQYF
TRBV4-3,TRBJ2-3,CASSQALAGGTDTQYF
TRBV29-1,TRBJ2-7,CSVRQGYAYEQYF
TRBV19,TRBJ2-1,CASSSAGWETGEQFF
TRBV28,TRBJ1-4,CASSLRHNEKLFF
TRBV6-5,TRBJ2-3,CASSYGRGDTDTQYF
TRBV20-1,TRBJ2-6,CSASSLAGQGALGANVLTF
TRBV7-6,TRBJ2-7,CASSSPLGEGFEQYF
TRBV24-1,TRBJ1-2,CATSDTSYGYTF